This T cell receptor beta chain derives from a study of cytomegalovirus exposure and HLA in healthy donors. V shed 4 bases and J shed 10 bases, with 23 bases lying between them. CDR1 SEHNR and CDR2 FQNEAQ come from the germline V gene (reference sequence). CDR3 length: 16 amino acids. The PCR had 60 Vbeta and 13 Jbeta primers. TCRdb's table, derived via immunoSEQ multiplex PCR, lists solely in-frame clones and lacks some. The sample carries about 120,000 clones, 50% to 65% recorded once. This sequence joins TRBV7-9 and TRBJ2-1; tentatively, D is TRBD1 (6 bases). The source material was PBMCs. This TCR was sampled from a man in his forties in good health and CMV-seropositive. DNA of the CDR3: TGTGCCAGCAGCTCCGCACCCACGACAGGCTCTGACGAGCAGTTCTTC. Its translation is CASSSAPTTGSDEQFF.